This T cell receptor beta chain was captured in a study of cytomegalovirus exposure and HLA in healthy donors. Vbeta (60) and Jbeta (13) primers were used in the PCR. Profiling relied on immunoSEQ multiplex PCR, and the TCRdb table lists in-frame clones only, not all of them. This sample has approximately 110,000 clones; about 16% occur once, and the top ten carry about 2%. This CDR3 is 15 amino acids long. Germline assignment: CDR1 SEHNR and CDR2 FQNEAQ (reference sequence). V shed 5 bases, J shed 0 bases, and the junction held 5 bases outside the gene matches. Sequencing input: PBMCs. The chain is built from TRBV7-9 and TRBJ2-3, with TRBD1 matching over 7 bases. The TCR originated in a woman between 18 and 30 years old in good health and CMV-seronegative. CDR3 DNA sequence: TGTGCCAGCAGCCTAGGACAGGCTAGCACAGATACGCAGTATTTT. Translated: CASSLGQASTDTQYF.